These T cell receptor beta chains were read from a single sample in a study of OX40 agonist ivuxolimab in advanced cancers. Produced via immunoSEQ multiplex PCR; TCRdb's table is partial and in-frame only. The table has more than 50,000 clones, approximately 87% seen once; the top ten hold roughly 5%. The sample was CD4+ or CD8+ T cells sorted from blood, taken in a trial of the OX40 agonist ivuxolimab. Receptor source: an adult with an advanced solid tumor such as melanoma, head and neck, liver or kidney cancer. CDR3s include the opening cysteine and the closing phenylalanine or tryptophan. The order of the fields is D gene, clone size, V gene, J gene, CDR3 protein, CDR3 DNA. D genes are given only for firm matches. The size field is filled for only some rows; it gives once, few, many or a size class.

D gene: TRBD2
clone size: .
V gene: TRBV29-1
J gene: TRBJ2-1
CDR3 protein: CSVSSGRGEQFF
CDR3 DNA: TGCAGCGTTTCTAGCGGGAGGGGTGAGCAGTTCTTC

D gene: TRBD2
clone size: many
V gene: TRBV11-3
J gene: TRBJ2-3
CDR3 protein: CASSGRGTDTQYF
CDR3 DNA: TGTGCCAGCAGCGGGAGGGGCACAGATACGCAGTATTTT

D gene: TRBD1
clone size: once
V gene: TRBV5-1
J gene: TRBJ1-5
CDR3 protein: CASSLAGQGHQPQHF
CDR3 DNA: TGCGCCAGCAGCTTGGCCGGACAGGGCCATCAGCCCCAGCATTTT

D gene: .
clone size: few
V gene: TRBV5-1
J gene: TRBJ2-7
CDR3 protein: CASSSDGDYEQYF
CDR3 DNA: TGCGCCAGCAGCTCGGACGGGGACTACGAGCAGTACTTC

D gene: .
clone size: once
V gene: TRBV19
J gene: TRBJ1-5
CDR3 protein: CASRKGGQPQHF
CDR3 DNA: TGTGCCAGTAGAAAGGGTGGTCAGCCCCAGCATTTT

D gene: TRBD1
clone size: .
V gene: TRBV5-1
J gene: TRBJ1-1
CDR3 protein: CASSSDRVNTEAFF
CDR3 DNA: TGCGCCAGCTCCTCGGACAGGGTGAACACTGAAGCTTTCTTT

D gene: .
clone size: .
V gene: TRBV7-9
J gene: TRBJ2-7
CDR3 protein: CASSLGYGGSYEQYF
CDR3 DNA: TGTGCCAGCAGCTTGGGTTACGGGGGTTCCTACGAGCAGTACTTC

D gene: .
clone size: .
V gene: TRBV27
J gene: TRBJ2-7
CDR3 protein: CASRLDASYEQYF
CDR3 DNA: TGTGCCAGCAGGTTAGACGCTTCCTACGAGCAGTACTTC

D gene: .
clone size: .
V gene: TRBV10-3
J gene: TRBJ2-2
CDR3 protein: CAISGGRLSTGELFF
CDR3 DNA: TGTGCCATCAGTGGGGGGAGGCTTTCCACCGGGGAGCTGTTTTTT

D gene: .
clone size: .
V gene: TRBV14
J gene: TRBJ2-7
CDR3 protein: CASSLQQGPYEQYF
CDR3 DNA: TGTGCCAGCAGCCTACAACAGGGCCCCTACGAGCAGTACTTC

D gene: .
clone size: .
V gene: TRBV5-1
J gene: TRBJ2-5
CDR3 protein: CASSLEAGYLKTQYF
CDR3 DNA: TGCGCCAGCAGCTTGGAGGCAGGGTACTTGAAGACCCAGTACTTC

D gene: TRBD1
clone size: once
V gene: TRBV18
J gene: TRBJ2-7
CDR3 protein: CASSRGQGEYEQYF
CDR3 DNA: TGTGCCAGCTCCCGGGGACAGGGAGAATACGAGCAGTACTTC

D gene: .
clone size: .
V gene: TRBV29-1
J gene: TRBJ2-1
CDR3 protein: CSGILTGRLNEQFF
CDR3 DNA: TGCAGCGGCATACTAACGGGACGCCTCAATGAGCAGTTCTTC

D gene: TRBD2
clone size: few
V gene: TRBV29-1
J gene: TRBJ2-1
CDR3 protein: CSVGSGLAGVGEQFF
CDR3 DNA: TGCAGCGTTGGATCGGGACTAGCGGGAGTAGGTGAGCAGTTCTTC

D gene: .
clone size: .
V gene: TRBV2
J gene: TRBJ2-7
CDR3 protein: CASSEQGPSYEQYF
CDR3 DNA: TGTGCCAGCAGTGAACAGGGGCCCTCCTACGAGCAGTACTTC

D gene: .
clone size: .
V gene: TRBV6-1
J gene: TRBJ2-7
CDR3 protein: CASSGSSYEQYF
CDR3 DNA: TGTGCCAGCAGTGGCAGTTCCTACGAGCAGTACTTC

D gene: .
clone size: .
V gene: TRBV5-4
J gene: TRBJ1-2
CDR3 protein: CASSPEGGRRGYTF
CDR3 DNA: TGTGCCAGCAGCCCCGAGGGGGGTAGGAGGGGCTACACCTTC

D gene: .
clone size: .
V gene: TRBV9
J gene: TRBJ2-4
CDR3 protein: CASSVIGDGTDIQYF
CDR3 DNA: TGTGCCAGCAGCGTAATTGGGGACGGGACGGACATTCAGTACTTC

D gene: TRBD1
clone size: .
V gene: TRBV6-1
J gene: TRBJ2-7
CDR3 protein: CASKGQGDSYEQYF
CDR3 DNA: TGTGCCAGCAAGGGACAGGGAGACTCCTACGAGCAGTACTTC

D gene: .
clone size: .
V gene: TRBV5-1
J gene: TRBJ2-3
CDR3 protein: CASSFRGTSTDTQYF
CDR3 DNA: TGCGCCAGCAGCTTTCGGGGGACGAGCACAGATACGCAGTATTTT

D gene: .
clone size: .
V gene: TRBV5-3
J gene: TRBJ1-2
CDR3 protein: CASSLDSGGPHTF
CDR3 DNA: TGTGCCAGCAGCTTGGATTCAGGCGGCCCCCACACCTTC

D gene: .
clone size: .
V gene: TRBV5-1
J gene: TRBJ1-1
CDR3 protein: CASKGTLTHAEAFF
CDR3 DNA: TGCGCCAGCAAAGGGACTCTCACCCACGCTGAAGCTTTCTTT

D gene: .
clone size: .
V gene: TRBV19
J gene: TRBJ2-2
CDR3 protein: CASSIGLGELFF
CDR3 DNA: TGTGCCAGTAGTATTGGTCTTGGGGAGCTGTTTTTT

D gene: .
clone size: .
V gene: TRBV12-5
J gene: TRBJ2-5
CDR3 protein: CASAQAGGTQYF
CDR3 DNA: TGTGCTAGTGCCCAAGCGGGTGGGACCCAGTACTTC

D gene: .
clone size: few
V gene: TRBV10-3
J gene: TRBJ2-3
CDR3 protein: CAIQQRGTDTQYF
CDR3 DNA: TGTGCCATCCAGCAGAGGGGCACAGATACGCAGTATTTT

D gene: .
clone size: .
V gene: TRBV6-5
J gene: TRBJ1-3
CDR3 protein: CASGKGLGNTIYF
CDR3 DNA: TGTGCCAGCGGGAAAGGGCTAGGAAACACCATATATTTT

D gene: TRBD2
clone size: .
V gene: TRBV7-9
J gene: TRBJ2-3
CDR3 protein: CASSYGAGGSDTQYF
CDR3 DNA: TGTGCCAGCAGCTACGGAGCGGGAGGCTCGGATACGCAGTATTTT

D gene: TRBD2
clone size: .
V gene: TRBV9
J gene: TRBJ2-1
CDR3 protein: CASRAPGTSGGGEQFF
CDR3 DNA: TGTGCCAGCAGAGCCCCCGGGACTAGCGGGGGGGGTGAGCAGTTCTTC

D gene: .
clone size: .
V gene: TRBV2
J gene: TRBJ1-4
CDR3 protein: CASSRRMGATNEKLFF
CDR3 DNA: TGTGCCAGCAGCCGCCGGATGGGGGCTACTAATGAAAAACTGTTTTTT

D gene: TRBD2
clone size: .
V gene: TRBV6-5
J gene: TRBJ2-1
CDR3 protein: CASSSGGLARGEQFF
CDR3 DNA: TGTGCCAGCAGTTCGGGGGGACTAGCCAGGGGGGAGCAGTTCTTC

D gene: .
clone size: .
V gene: TRBV11-3
J gene: TRBJ2-1
CDR3 protein: CASSLGGQSKRFSYNEQFF
CDR3 DNA: TGTGCCAGCAGCTTAGGAGGGCAGTCTAAACGGTTCTCCTACAATGAGCAGTTCTTC

D gene: .
clone size: .
V gene: TRBV7-9
J gene: TRBJ1-1
CDR3 protein: CASSLNRLNTEAFF
CDR3 DNA: TGTGCCAGCAGCCTCAATAGGTTGAACACTGAAGCTTTCTTT

D gene: TRBD1
clone size: once
V gene: TRBV6-1
J gene: TRBJ2-7
CDR3 protein: CASGTAYEQYF
CDR3 DNA: TGTGCCAGCGGGACAGCCTACGAGCAGTACTTC

D gene: .
clone size: .
V gene: TRBV4-1
J gene: TRBJ1-1
CDR3 protein: CASSQDWMTEAFF
CDR3 DNA: TGCGCCAGCAGCCAAGACTGGATGACTGAAGCTTTCTTT

D gene: .
clone size: .
V gene: TRBV7-9
J gene: TRBJ2-2
CDR3 protein: CASRAQATGELFF
CDR3 DNA: TGTGCCAGCAGGGCACAGGCCACCGGGGAGCTGTTTTTT

D gene: TRBD2
clone size: .
V gene: TRBV5-4
J gene: TRBJ2-5
CDR3 protein: CASSTLGTSGAKTQYF
CDR3 DNA: TGTGCCAGCAGCACCCTTGGGACTAGCGGGGCAAAGACCCAGTACTTC

D gene: TRBD2
clone size: .
V gene: TRBV10-3
J gene: TRBJ2-2
CDR3 protein: CAISSALGLAGGSTGELFF
CDR3 DNA: TGTGCCATCAGCAGTGCCTTGGGACTAGCGGGGGGGTCCACCGGGGAGCTGTTTTTT